This is a list of T cell receptor beta chains from one sample in a study of T cell responses to AZD1222 COVID-19 vaccine. TCRdb's table, derived via immunoSEQ multiplex PCR, lists solely in-frame clones and lacks some. The table lists 130,000 to 150,000 clones, under 95% of them singletons. The material sequenced was peripheral blood, taken on day 0 of AZD1222 vaccination. Every receptor here comes from an adult in good health. Each CDR3 is given with its conserved first and last residue. The D gene is left open where the match is weak. Some rows have no size entry. The others give once, few or many, or a class for an expanded clone.

j_call clone_size v_call d_call cdr3_nt cdr3_aa
TRBJ2-1 NA TRBV6-2/TRBV6-3 TRBD2 TGTGCCAGCAGTTACCGACCAGGGACTAGCGGGAGGGCCTCCTACAATGAGCAGTTCTTC CASSYRPGTSGRASYNEQFF
TRBJ1-2 NA TRBV28 NA TGTGCCAGCGTGTCCGAGGGATATAGTGGCTACACCTTC CASVSEGYSGYTF
TRBJ2-5 NA TRBV5-5 TRBD2 TGTGCCAGCAGCTCGCGGGGGGAGGAGACCCAGTACTTC CASSSRGEETQYF
TRBJ2-1 NA TRBV9 NA TGTGCCAGCACCAAACTAGGGCCCGGGACGCACCAGTACAATGAGCAGTTCTTC CASTKLGPGTHQYNEQFF
TRBJ1-2 NA TRBV10-2 NA TGCGCCAGCAGTGAGTCCCAGGCCGCATATGGCTACACCTTC CASSESQAAYGYTF
TRBJ1-4 NA TRBV4-1 NA TGCGCCAGCAGCCAATTCTGGGGGAATAATGAAAAACTGTTTTTT CASSQFWGNNEKLFF
TRBJ2-1 NA TRBV7-2 TRBD2 TGTGCCAGCGCCCCCTCGGGACTAGTGACCTACAATGAGCAGTTCTTC CASAPSGLVTYNEQFF
TRBJ2-7 NA TRBV7-9 TRBD2 TGTGCCAGCAGCTCCAGATTGACTAGCGGGGGGGCCTACGAGCAGTACTTC CASSSRLTSGGAYEQYF
TRBJ2-7 NA TRBV7-3 TRBD1 TGTGCCAGCAGCTTAGGGACAGGGCCCTACGAGCAGTACTTC CASSLGTGPYEQYF
TRBJ2-2 NA TRBV3-1/TRBV3-2 NA TGTGCCAGCAGCCAAGAATTAGGTTGGCGTAACACCGGGGAGCTGTTTTTT CASSQELGWRNTGELFF
TRBJ1-5 once TRBV4-1 NA TGCGCCAGCAGTCGCTTCTCCGATCAGCCCCAGCATTTT CASSRFSDQPQHF
TRBJ2-2 NA TRBV13 NA TGTGCCAGCAGCCCTAAGAACCTTAACACCGGGGAGCTGTTTTTT CASSPKNLNTGELFF
TRBJ2-2 NA TRBV2 TRBD1 TGTGCCAGCAGTGAACAGGGGGCTGGCGGGGAGCTGTTTTTT CASSEQGAGGELFF
TRBJ1-3 NA TRBV5-1 NA TGCGCCAGCAGCGCGGGGGGAAACACCATATATTTT CASSAGGNTIYF
TRBJ1-2 few TRBV5-4 NA TGTGCCAGCAGGCTGGGGGGGGACTATGGCTACACCTTC CASRLGGDYGYTF
TRBJ2-2 NA TRBV28 NA TGTGCCACCGTAGAGAATGCGAACACCGGGGAGCTGTTTTTT CATVENANTGELFF
TRBJ2-7 once TRBV6-2/TRBV6-3 NA TGTGCCTGCAGTTATCACGGAGCCTACGAGCAGTACTTC CACSYHGAYEQYF
TRBJ2-6 NA TRBV19 NA TGTGCCAGTATTGAAACCGGGACAGGGGCCAACGTCCTGACTTTC CASIETGTGANVLTF
TRBJ1-5 NA TRBV6-5 NA TGTGCCAGCGTGGCAACCCCGGATCAGCCCCAGCATTTT CASVATPDQPQHF
TRBJ2-7 NA TRBV5-6 NA TGTGCCAGCAGCTTCGGTCCAAAGGGGTACGAGCAGTACTTC CASSFGPKGYEQYF
TRBJ2-1 NA TRBV6-5 TRBD1 TGTGCCGCCGACAGGGGAGTAAGAGAGCAGTTCTTC CAADRGVREQFF
TRBJ2-1 NA TRBV11-2 NA TGTGCCAGCAGCTGGGGGAGCCTTTACAATGAGCAGTTCTTC CASSWGSLYNEQFF
TRBJ1-5 NA TRBV18 NA TGTGCCAGCTCACCCTTCAGGGACAATCAGCCCCAGCATTTT CASSPFRDNQPQHF
TRBJ2-3 few TRBV7-2 NA TGTGCCAGCAGCTTAGGGTCGGGGCACACAGATACGCAGTATTTT CASSLGSGHTDTQYF
TRBJ1-5 NA TRBV25-1 NA TGTGCCAGCAGTGGGGGCCGGGGACAGCCCCAGCATTTT CASSGGRGQPQHF
TRBJ1-1 NA TRBV5-6 NA TGTGCCAGCAGCGTCCGTCGGGGGTGGCCCACTGAAGCTTTCTTT CASSVRRGWPTEAFF
TRBJ2-3 NA TRBV4-3 NA TGCGCCAGCAGCCAAGATGTTGCGGGCCTCACAGATACGCAGTATTTT CASSQDVAGLTDTQYF
TRBJ2-7 NA TRBV4-2 TRBD1 TGTGCCAGCAGCGCGCAGGGGGCCCCTCAATACGAGCAGTACTTC CASSAQGAPQYEQYF
TRBJ1-6 NA TRBV3-1/TRBV3-2 TRBD1 TGTGCCAGCAGCCAAACCCCGGGACAGAGAATCTCACCCCCGACCTCCTATAATTCACCCCTCCACTTT CASSQTPGQRISPPTSYNSPLHF
TRBJ2-7 once TRBV29-1 TRBD2 TGCAGCGTTGGCGGGAGGGCCTCCTACGAGCAGTACTTC CSVGGRASYEQYF
TRBJ1-5 NA TRBV7-3 NA TGTGCCAGACAGCTGTGGCAGGGCAATCAGCCCCAGCATTTT CARQLWQGNQPQHF
TRBJ2-5 NA TRBV4-3 NA TGCGCCAGCGGGGGGACCCAGTACTTC CASGGTQYF
TRBJ1-3 NA TRBV15 TRBD1 TGTGCCACCACGACAGGGAGCTCTGGAAACACCATATATTTT CATTTGSSGNTIYF
TRBJ1-1 few TRBV28 TRBD1 TGTGCCAGCAGCCGACAGGGATTTTGGAACACTGAAGCTTTCTTT CASSRQGFWNTEAFF
TRBJ2-5 NA TRBV18 NA TGTGCCAGCTCGCAAGAACAGGAGTACCAAGAGACCCAGTACTTC CASSQEQEYQETQYF
TRBJ1-1 NA TRBV6-2/TRBV6-3 NA TGTGCCAGCAGTTTGTCACCCTTGAACACTGAAGCTTTCTTT CASSLSPLNTEAFF
TRBJ2-2 NA TRBV7-9 TRBD2 TGTGCCAGCAGCTTTGTCGGGGGGGCCTCCACCGGGGAGCTGTTTTTT CASSFVGGASTGELFF
TRBJ2-1 NA TRBV4-3 NA TGCGCCAGCAGCCAAGGAGGGGGTCGGTACAATGAGCAGTTCTTC CASSQGGGRYNEQFF
TRBJ2-7 NA TRBV29-1 TRBD1 TGCAGCGATGCTCGACAGGGTTTCTTC CSDARQGFF
TRBJ1-4 NA TRBV10-3 NA TGTGCCACCCGTGTGGCAGAAAATGAAAAACTGTTTTTT CATRVAENEKLFF
TRBJ2-3 NA TRBV24-1 TRBD1 TGTGCCACCGGTACCACAGGGGCAACAGATACGCAGTATTTT CATGTTGATDTQYF
TRBJ2-7 NA TRBV5-1 NA TGCGCCAGCAGCTTGAATGGGGGAACCTACGAGCAGTACTTC CASSLNGGTYEQYF
TRBJ1-2 NA TRBV4-3 NA TGCGCCAGCAGCCAAGCGGGTAGAAAGGATGGCTACACCTTC CASSQAGRKDGYTF
TRBJ1-1 NA TRBV5-5 TRBD1 TGTGCCAGCAGCTTGGAGTCTGGCAGGGGGCTCCCTGAAGCTTTCTTT CASSLESGRGLPEAFF
TRBJ1-1 NA TRBV4-1 NA TGCGCCAGCAGCCAAGGCGGGGGTCATGGGGGCCGCACTGAAGCTTTCTTT CASSQGGGHGGRTEAFF
TRBJ1-4 NA TRBV7-9 NA TGTGCCAGCAGCAGGGAGGCAGGGAATAATGAAAAACTGTTTTTT CASSREAGNNEKLFF
TRBJ2-3 NA TRBV11-3 TRBD1 TGTGCCAGCAGCCCCGGACAGGGGAGGGTACGGGGCACAGATACGCAGTATTTT CASSPGQGRVRGTDTQYF
TRBJ2-7 NA TRBV15 NA TGTGCCACCAGCAGAGGCCCAGGCTACGAGCAGTACTTC CATSRGPGYEQYF
TRBJ1-2 NA TRBV25-1 NA TGTGCCAGCAGTGAATTTGGAGGGGTGAAAGGCTACACCTTC CASSEFGGVKGYTF
TRBJ2-7 NA TRBV7-2 NA TGTGCCAGCAGCTTAGCAGGAGGCAGTTACTACGAGCAGTACTTC CASSLAGGSYYEQYF
TRBJ1-1 once TRBV2 NA TGTGCCAGCAGAGAAAGGGAGGACACTGAAGCTTTCTTT CASREREDTEAFF
TRBJ1-4 NA TRBV20-1 NA TGCAGTGCTAGAAACCGGGCGGAACTGTTTTTT CSARNRAELFF
TRBJ1-5 NA TRBV6-2/TRBV6-3 TRBD1 TGTGCCAGCAGTTTTTTTCCCGACAGGGTTCAGCCCCAGCATTTT CASSFFPDRVQPQHF
TRBJ1-4 NA TRBV9 NA TGTGCCAGCAGCGGGACTCGGGGAGGGGAAAAACTGTTTTTT CASSGTRGGEKLFF
TRBJ1-1 NA TRBV6-6 NA TGTGCCAGCAGTTACTCGCCGGACAGGAACACTGAAGCTTTCTTT CASSYSPDRNTEAFF
TRBJ2-7 NA TRBV18 NA TGTGCCAGCTCACCTGGTGCCACGTACGAGCAGTACTTC CASSPGATYEQYF